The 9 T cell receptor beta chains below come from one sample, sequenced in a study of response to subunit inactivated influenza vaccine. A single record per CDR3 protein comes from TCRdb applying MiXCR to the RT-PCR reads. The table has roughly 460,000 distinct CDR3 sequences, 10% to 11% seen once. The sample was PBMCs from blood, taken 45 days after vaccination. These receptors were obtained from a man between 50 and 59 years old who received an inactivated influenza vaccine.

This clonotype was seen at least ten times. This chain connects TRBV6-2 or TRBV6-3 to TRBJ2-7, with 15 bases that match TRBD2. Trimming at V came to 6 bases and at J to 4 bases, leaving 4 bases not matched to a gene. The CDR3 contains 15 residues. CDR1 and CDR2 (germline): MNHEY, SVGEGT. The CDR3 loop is CASRGTSGRSYEQYF. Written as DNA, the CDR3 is TGTGCCAGCAGGGGGACTAGCGGGAGGAGTTACGAGCAGTACTTC.

The CDR3 loop is CASSLASPLYEQYF. The DNA for the CDR3 is TGTGCCAGCAGCTTAGCCAGTCCCCTTTACGAGCAGTACTTC. The rearrangement uses TRBV7-9 and TRBJ2-7; D is unclear. Germline values: CDR1 SEHNR, CDR2 FQNEAQ (reference sequence). V was clipped by 0 bases and J by 4 bases, with 10 bases between them. This CDR3 spans 14 amino acids.

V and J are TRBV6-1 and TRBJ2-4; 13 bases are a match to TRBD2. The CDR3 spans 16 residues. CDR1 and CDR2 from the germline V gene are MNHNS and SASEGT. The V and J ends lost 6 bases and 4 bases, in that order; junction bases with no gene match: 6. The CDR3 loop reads CASSPGTSGKKNIQYF. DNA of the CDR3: TGTGCCAGCAGCCCAGGGACTAGCGGGAAGAAAAACATTCAGTACTTC.

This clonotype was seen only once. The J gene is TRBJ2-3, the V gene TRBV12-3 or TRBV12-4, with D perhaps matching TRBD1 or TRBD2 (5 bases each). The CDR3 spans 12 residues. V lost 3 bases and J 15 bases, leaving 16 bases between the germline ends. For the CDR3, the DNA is TGTGCCAGCAGTTTTGAGGGGTCCAGGTTTTATTTT. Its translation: CASSFEGSRFYF.

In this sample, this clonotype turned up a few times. CDR3 protein: CSTIYRDRGTKNYGYTF. In DNA form, the CDR3 reads TGCAGTACAATATACCGGGACAGGGGAACCAAGAACTATGGCTACACCTTC. The chain is built from TRBV20-1 and TRBJ1-2; the match to TRBD1 covers 10 bases. The CDR3 has 17 residues. In germline, CDR1 is DFQATT, CDR2 SNEGSKA (reference sequence). V was pared by 8 bases and J by 2 bases, with 17 bases of the junction left unmatched.

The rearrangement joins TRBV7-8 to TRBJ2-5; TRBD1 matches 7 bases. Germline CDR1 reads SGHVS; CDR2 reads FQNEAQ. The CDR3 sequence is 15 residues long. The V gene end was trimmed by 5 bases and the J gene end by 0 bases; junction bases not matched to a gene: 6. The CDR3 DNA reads TGTGCCAGCAGCAGACAGGGCGCGTACCAAGAGACCCAGTACTTC. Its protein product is CASSRQGAYQETQYF. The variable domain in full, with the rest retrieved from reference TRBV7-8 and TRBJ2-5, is GAGVSQSPRYKVAKRGQDVALRCDPISGHVSLFWYQQALGQGPEFLTYFQNEAQLDKSGLPSDRFFAERPEGSVSTLKIQRTQQEDSAVYLCASSRQGAYQETQYFGPGTRLLVL.

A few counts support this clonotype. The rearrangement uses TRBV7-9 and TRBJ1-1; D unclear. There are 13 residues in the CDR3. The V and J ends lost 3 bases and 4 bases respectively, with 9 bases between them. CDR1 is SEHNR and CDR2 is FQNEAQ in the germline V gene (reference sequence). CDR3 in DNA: TGTGCCAGCAGCTTCGGCGGTAGCACTGAAGCTTTCTTT. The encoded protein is CASSFGGSTEAFF.

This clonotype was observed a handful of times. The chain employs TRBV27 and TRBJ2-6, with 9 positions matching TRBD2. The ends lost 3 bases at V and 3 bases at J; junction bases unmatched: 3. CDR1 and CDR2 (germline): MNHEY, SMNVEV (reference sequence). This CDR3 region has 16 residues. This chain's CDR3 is CASSLRGGGGANVLTF. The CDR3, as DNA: TGTGCCAGCAGTTTGCGGGGGGGAGGTGGGGCCAACGTCCTGACTTTC.

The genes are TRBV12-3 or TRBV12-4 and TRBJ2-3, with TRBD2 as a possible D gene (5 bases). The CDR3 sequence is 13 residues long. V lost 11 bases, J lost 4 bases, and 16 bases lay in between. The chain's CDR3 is CASRRAGADTQYF. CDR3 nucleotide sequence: TGTGCCTCCCGAAGGGCGGGCGCAGATACGCAGTATTTT.